The present TCR beta chain was sequenced within a study of cytomegalovirus exposure and HLA in healthy donors. With regard to this clone: Its antigen is undetermined.

Clones were sequenced by immunoSEQ multiplex PCR, and TCRdb holds only the in-frame ones, with some missing. The sample contains about 110,000 clones, over 75% of which appear only once. Findings and limits, study-wide: Reportedly, diagnosis of cytomegalovirus status by the classifier showed high specificity and sensitivity.

This CDR3 contains 15 residues. CDR1 and CDR2 (germline): SGHRS, YFSETQ. V shed 0 bases and J shed 9 bases, with 13 bases lying between them. The receptor's source is a woman younger than 30 in good health and CMV-seronegative. Sequences were obtained from PBMCs. This chain joins TRBV5-1 and TRBJ1-6, with a tentative D call TRBD1 (5 bases). This CDR3 reads CASSLGGRVTSPLHF. CDR3 in DNA: TGCGCCAGCAGCTTGGGGGGCAGGGTGACTTCACCCCTCCACTTT.